This TCR beta chain was obtained from a study of shared clonotypes between healthy human individuals. Study in general: There were three CD4 naive, three CD4 memory, two CD8 naive and one CD8 memory plates per donor. General observations from the study: Clonotypes shared by all four sorted-subset donors had higher generation probabilities than non-shared clonotypes. Blood was the only sampled material, and tissue repertoires likely differ.

With regard to this clone: Its antigen is still unknown.

Assay execution proceeded at the deep level. Profiled with immunoSEQ multiplex PCR; TCRdb holds only in-frame clones, not every one. The table has a few million clones, more than 80% seen once; the top ten hold roughly 0.15%. Trimming pared 1 base from V and 6 bases from J, leaving 9 bases between. The CDR3 length is 14 residues. Germline CDR1 is LGHNA and CDR2 is YSLEER. V and J are TRBV4-3 and TRBJ2-2; TRBD2 is a possible D gene (6 bases). The receptor was isolated from a man between 18 and 29 years old in good health. The sample was naive CD4+ T cells sorted from blood. Noted subset: CD45RA+ positively selected. Here the CDR3 DNA reads TGCGCCAGCAGCCAAGGGAGGGGTGCCGGGGAGCTGTTTTTT. Encoded protein: CASSQGRGAGELFF.